A single sample gave rise to the 21 T cell receptor beta chains below, sequenced in a study of human T cells and chemical hapten exposure (TCRdb year 2021). The sample's time point label is to be understood as: patch test 3, about 24 weeks after DPC sensitization. Reading the label with the study, this specimen's treatment or condition is: therapeutic diphenylcyclopropenone sensitization with weekly scalp DPC. The protocol used for the library was RACE. Sequencing relied on a NextSeq 500. TCRdb reworked the public reads: Q25 trimming with fastp, MiXCR clone assembly, productive beta chains retained. Under each unique CDR3 protein, matching rows form one entry showing the most common genes and DNA. For this sample there are some 180,000 distinct CDR3 sequences; under 30% appear just once. In total, the top ten clones hold 2% to 2.5% of the sample. The sample was whole blood, taken in connection with sensitization to the hapten diphenylcyclopropenone (DPC). The source is a woman aged 40 to 55 with alopecia areata. Some clones in this sample may be carry-over from other donors' samples.

This clonotype appeared a few times. J is TRBJ2-7 and V is TRBV7-9, with no clear D. The CDR3 contains 13 residues. Trimming took 5 bases from V and 3 from J, leaving 11 bases between them. Germline CDR1 SEHNR, CDR2 FQNEAQ (reference sequence). The CDR3 sequence: CASSPRLSYEQYF. The CDR3 nucleotides are TGTGCCAGCAGCCCCCGACTGAGCTACGAGCAGTACTTC.

The V gene is TRBV4-1, the J gene TRBJ1-3, with D unresolved. The CDR3 spans 13 residues. V dropped 4 bases and J dropped 3 bases, with 7 bases sitting between them. CDR1 and CDR2 from the germline V gene are MGHRA and YSYEKL. This CDR3 is CASSRDHGNTIYF. In DNA form, the CDR3 reads TGCGCCAGCAGCCGGGATCATGGAAACACCATATATTTT.

This clonotype came up a few times. The J gene is TRBJ2-4, the V gene TRBV28, with D tentatively TRBD2 (7 bases). The CDR3 totals 13 residues. CDR1 is MDHEN and CDR2 is SYDVKM in the germline V gene. V was pared by 8 bases and J by 5 bases, with 13 bases between. CDR3 nucleotides: TGTGCCAGCTGGAGGGAGGGGGAAAACATTCAGTACTTC. Encoded protein: CASWREGENIQYF. The entire variable domain, with the rest obtained from reference TRBV28 and TRBJ2-4, is as follows: DVKVTQSSRYLVKRTGEKVFLECVQDMDHENMFWYRQDPGLGLRLIYFSYDVKMKEKGDIPEGYSVSREKKERFSLILESASTNQTSMYLCASWREGENIQYFGAGTRLSVL.

This clonotype was counted many times. This chain connects TRBV27 to TRBJ2-7, with D tentatively TRBD2 (5 bases). V lost 1 base and J lost 1, with 8 bases in between. The CDR3 contains 14 residues. Germline assignment: CDR1 MNHEY and CDR2 SMNVEV (reference sequence). CDR3 sequence: CASSLYGMSYEQYF. The CDR3, as DNA: TGTGCCAGCAGTTTATACGGGATGTCCTACGAGCAGTACTTC.

The chain couples TRBV10-3 to TRBJ1-2; D perhaps matches TRBD1 (6 bases). CDR1 is ENHRY and CDR2 is SYGVKD in the germline V gene. Trimming removed 4 bases at V and 8 bases at J, with 17 bases between. The length of the CDR3 is 14 residues. For the CDR3, the DNA is TGTGCCATCAGTGGAGGAGAGACAGGTGGCGGCTACACCTTC. It is translated as CAISGGETGGGYTF.

A note on this clonotype: Germline is not matched at one junction end, which may reflect a read error. The chain carries TRBV7-2 and TRBJ1-2; the match to TRBD1 covers 12 bases. The CDR3 has 15 residues. The germline gives CDR1 SGHTA, CDR2 FQGNSA. CDR3 bases: TGCGCCAGCACCCAAGTCGGGACAGGGGGCCAAGGCTACACCTTC. Translation gives CASTQVGTGGQGYTF.

The chain has TRBV7-2 and TRBJ2-5; D might be TRBD2 (6 bases). V was trimmed by 5 bases and J by 0 bases, leaving 10 bases between them. The CDR3 loop spans 14 amino acids. Germline V lookup: CDR1 SGHTA, CDR2 FQGNSA. The CDR3 DNA reads as TGTGCCAGCAGCCGCAAGCGGGACCAAGAGACCCAGTACTTC. This gives the protein CASSRKRDQETQYF.

The chain uses TRBV6-2 or TRBV6-3 and TRBJ2-7; D is ambiguous. The CDR3 has 10 residues. Per germline, CDR1 MNHEY and CDR2 SVGEGT. Trimming removed 6 bases from V and 5 bases from J, with 5 bases in between. The CDR3 is CASRNHEQYF. In DNA, the CDR3 is TGTGCCAGCAGGAATCACGAGCAGTACTTC.

This clonotype was observed at least ten times. The chain couples TRBV4-3 to TRBJ1-2; D call uncertain. Per germline, CDR1 LGHNA and CDR2 YSLEER. V was clipped by 0 bases and J by 5 bases, with 10 bases between them. The CDR3 length is 14 residues. CDR3 in amino acids: CASSQDGSDYGYTF. The CDR3, as DNA: TGCGCCAGCAGCCAAGATGGTAGCGATTATGGCTACACCTTC.

The chain has TRBV5-1 and TRBJ2-2; 9 positions agree with TRBD1. Trimming at V came to 3 bases and at J to 0 bases, leaving 3 bases not matched to a gene. The CDR3 is 16 amino acids. Germline CDR1 is SGHRS and CDR2 is YFSETQ. CDR3 DNA: TGCGCCAGCAGCTGGGGGGACAGGGCGAACACCGGGGAGCTGTTTTTT. Amino acids: CASSWGDRANTGELFF.

This clonotype was seen a handful of times. The V and J genes are TRBV6-2 or TRBV6-3 and TRBJ2-2; no clear D gene. V lost 2 bases to trimming and J lost 0 bases, with 7 bases between them. Germline V gene lookup returns CDR1 MNHEY and CDR2 SVGEGT. CDR3 length: 15 amino acids. This CDR3 is CASSYGIPNTGELFF. The CDR3 DNA sequence: TGTGCCAGCAGTTACGGCATTCCGAACACCGGGGAGCTGTTTTTT.

This chain's CDR3 is CAISRESGELFF. Here the CDR3 DNA reads TGTGCCATCAGTCGGGAATCCGGGGAGCTGTTTTTT. This sequence joins TRBV10-3 and TRBJ2-2; TRBD2 is a possible D gene (5 bases). V was trimmed by 5 bases and J by 6 bases, leaving 7 bases between them. The CDR3 contains 12 residues. Germline CDR1 ENHRY, CDR2 SYGVKD.

This clonotype turned up a few times. The chain employs TRBV7-6 and TRBJ2-1; the D gene is possibly TRBD2 (5 bases). CDR3 length: 17 amino acids. V shed 4 bases and J shed 1 base, with 17 bases lying between them. Per the germline V gene, CDR1 is SGHVS and CDR2 is FNYEAQ. This CDR3 reads CASSWLRGAISYNEQFF. The CDR3, as DNA: TGTGCCAGCAGCTGGCTACGGGGTGCGATTTCCTACAATGAGCAGTTCTTC. The whole variable domain, filled in from reference TRBV7-6 and TRBJ2-1, reads GAGVSQSPRYKVTKRGQDVALRCDPISGHVSLYWYRQALGQGPEFLTYFNYEAQQDKSGLPNDRFSAERPEGSISTLTIQRTEQRDSAMYRCASSWLRGAISYNEQFFGPGTRLTVL.

This clonotype was seen repeatedly, ten times or more. The gene calls are TRBV6-2 or TRBV6-3 and TRBJ2-1, with D perhaps TRBD2 (6 bases). The germline V gene encodes CDR1 MNHEY and CDR2 SVGEGT. This CDR3 spans 14 amino acids. V was pared by 6 bases and J by 7 bases, with 16 bases between. The CDR3, as DNA: TGTGCCAGCAGCCCCACCCTAGCGCCGAATGAGCAGTTCTTC. Protein sequence: CASSPTLAPNEQFF.

The chain recombines TRBV20-1 with TRBJ1-1, with TRBD1 identical over 7 bases. V was clipped by 4 bases and J by 4 bases; unmatched bases: 9. Germline CDR1 reads DFQATT; CDR2 reads SNEGSKA (reference sequence). The CDR3 is made up of 14 amino acids. CDR3 in DNA: TGCAGTGCTACTCCGACAGGGCCAGGCACTGAAGCTTTCTTT. Its protein is CSATPTGPGTEAFF.

The V gene is TRBV10-2, the J gene TRBJ2-5; 8 bases are shared with TRBD2. Trimming cost V 6 bases and J 1 base; bases outside gene matches: 16. Per the germline V gene, CDR1 is WSHSY and CDR2 is SAAADI. The CDR3 loop spans 18 amino acids. In nucleotides, the CDR3 is TGCGCCAGCAGCAACGGACTAGCTCGCGGGGCCTTCCAAGAGACCCAGTACTTC. Its protein product is CASSNGLARGAFQETQYF.

In this sample, this clonotype turned up once. The chain couples TRBV6-5 to TRBJ2-7, with 10 bases aligning to TRBD1. The germline CDR1 and CDR2 sequences are MNHEY and SVGAGI. The CDR3 totals 16 residues. Unmatched junction bases numbered 10, after V lost 4 bases and J lost 4 bases. The CDR3 region is CASSSLTGGNGYEQYF. In nucleotides, the CDR3 is TGTGCCAGCAGTTCCCTGACAGGGGGCAATGGGTACGAGCAGTACTTC.

This chain joins TRBV7-2 and TRBJ2-7; 7 bases line up with TRBD1. V lost 3 bases and J lost 2; bases outside the gene matches: 7. The CDR3 length is 15 residues. Germline CDR1 and CDR2: SGHTA and FQGNSA. The CDR3 region is CASSFFHGTAYEQYF. The CDR3 bases are TGTGCCAGCAGCTTCTTCCACGGGACAGCCTACGAGCAGTACTTC.

This chain links TRBV11-2 with TRBJ2-2, with D unresolved. The V gene lost 6 bases and the J gene lost 6 bases, with 20 bases spanning the gap. Germline V gene sequence: CDR1 SGHAT, CDR2 FQNNGV. This CDR3 contains 16 residues. The CDR3 region is CASSQAPTFGPGELFF. The CDR3 DNA follows: TGTGCCAGCAGTCAAGCGCCGACGTTCGGACCCGGGGAGCTGTTTTTT.

The rearrangement uses TRBV20-1 and TRBJ1-1; D remains ambiguous. CDR1 is DFQATT, CDR2 SNEGSKA, per germline (reference sequence). The CDR3 is made up of 11 amino acids. The V gene lost 5 bases and the J gene lost 8 bases, with 12 bases spanning the gap. The CDR3, as DNA: TGCAGTGCTCCACGACGTTCCGAAGCTTTCTTT. Its translation: CSAPRRSEAFF.

This chain joins TRBV5-1 and TRBJ1-6, with 10 bases aligning to TRBD1. CDR1 is SGHRS, CDR2 YFSETQ, per germline. The CDR3 has 14 residues. With 4 bases clipped from V and 6 bases from J, the junction kept 1 base outside the gene matches. CDR3: CASSRDRGNSPLHF. CDR3 DNA: TGCGCCAGCAGCAGGGACAGGGGTAATTCACCCCTCCACTTT.